These T cell receptor beta chains were read from a single sample in a study of T cells in Graves' hyperthyroidism and ophthalmopathy. MiXCR, run by TCRdb on the multiplex PCR reads, gives a single entry per CDR3 protein. Here the sample spans a few hundred thousand distinct CDR3 sequences, about half being singletons. Source material: peripheral blood or thyroid tissue (not recorded which). The receptors derive from an adult woman with Graves' disease, either hyperthyroidism or ophthalmopathy (not recorded which). Both conserved end residues are part of each CDR3. Fields, in order: D gene, J gene, CDR3 length, V gene, clone size, CDR3 protein, CDR3 DNA. D genes are given only for firm matches. The size field is filled for only some rows; it gives once, few, many or a size class.

d_gene: NA
j_gene: TRBJ1-1
len: 15
v_gene: TRBV5-1
abundance: NA
CDR3aa: CASSAKQGGVPEAFF
CDR3nt: TGCGCCAGCAGCGCAAAACAGGGTGGGGTTCCTGAAGCTTTCTTT

d_gene: NA
j_gene: TRBJ2-7
len: 14
v_gene: TRBV28
abundance: NA
CDR3aa: CACSFSDSTYEQYF
CDR3nt: TGTGCCTGCAGTTTCAGCGACAGCACCTACGAGCAGTACTTC

d_gene: TRBD1
j_gene: TRBJ1-1
len: 13
v_gene: TRBV29-1
abundance: NA
CDR3aa: CSVGDRAATEAFF
CDR3nt: TGCAGCGTGGGTGACAGGGCGGCCACTGAAGCTTTCTTT

d_gene: NA
j_gene: TRBJ1-3
len: 14
v_gene: TRBV9
abundance: NA
CDR3aa: CASSVGTPGNTIYF
CDR3nt: TGTGCCAGCAGCGTTGGGACCCCCGGAAACACCATATATTTT

d_gene: TRBD1
j_gene: TRBJ1-5
len: 17
v_gene: TRBV7-8
abundance: few
CDR3aa: CASSFVGTGSGYRPQHF
CDR3nt: TGTGCCAGCAGCTTTGTCGGGACAGGGTCTGGATATCGGCCCCAGCATTTT

d_gene: TRBD1
j_gene: TRBJ2-2
len: 15
v_gene: TRBV6-6
abundance: NA
CDR3aa: CASRSRQGFDGELFF
CDR3nt: TGTGCCAGCAGATCTAGACAGGGCTTTGACGGGGAGCTGTTTTTT

d_gene: TRBD1
j_gene: TRBJ1-1
len: 17
v_gene: TRBV6-6
abundance: few
CDR3aa: CASSPNRGARGGTEAFF
CDR3nt: TGTGCCAGCAGTCCCAACAGGGGGGCACGAGGAGGCACTGAAGCTTTCTTT

d_gene: NA
j_gene: TRBJ1-1
len: 13
v_gene: TRBV5-1
abundance: NA
CDR3aa: CASSLERTREAFF
CDR3nt: TGCGCCAGCAGCTTGGAACGGACGAGGGAAGCTTTCTTT

d_gene: NA
j_gene: TRBJ1-1
len: 15
v_gene: TRBV2
abundance: NA
CDR3aa: CASSDSMGDTTEAFF
CDR3nt: TGTGCCAGCAGTGATTCGATGGGGGATACCACTGAAGCTTTCTTT

d_gene: NA
j_gene: TRBJ2-7
len: 13
v_gene: TRBV7-2
abundance: once
CDR3aa: CASSLAGQGWEYF
CDR3nt: TGTGCCAGCAGCTTAGCTGGGCAGGGATGGGAGTACTTC

d_gene: TRBD1
j_gene: TRBJ1-5
len: 16
v_gene: TRBV27
abundance: NA
CDR3aa: CASSPQTGVSNQPQHF
CDR3nt: TGTGCCAGCAGTCCCCAGACAGGGGTTAGCAATCAGCCCCAGCATTTT

d_gene: NA
j_gene: TRBJ1-2
len: 11
v_gene: TRBV2
abundance: many
CDR3aa: CASGPLGGYTF
CDR3nt: TGTGCCAGCGGCCCGCTAGGAGGCTACACCTTC

d_gene: NA
j_gene: TRBJ2-7
len: 14
v_gene: TRBV6-6
abundance: many
CDR3aa: CASSSTSGIYEQYF
CDR3nt: TGTGCCAGCAGTTCGACCAGCGGAATATACGAGCAGTACTTC

d_gene: TRBD2
j_gene: TRBJ2-7
len: 13
v_gene: TRBV15
abundance: NA
CDR3aa: CARSSREVYEQYF
CDR3nt: TGTGCTAGAAGTTCGCGGGAGGTTTACGAGCAGTACTTC

d_gene: NA
j_gene: TRBJ1-5
len: 16
v_gene: TRBV2
abundance: NA
CDR3aa: CASSGDTGAGSQPQHF
CDR3nt: TGTGCCAGCAGTGGGGACACCGGGGCAGGTTCTCAGCCCCAGCATTTT